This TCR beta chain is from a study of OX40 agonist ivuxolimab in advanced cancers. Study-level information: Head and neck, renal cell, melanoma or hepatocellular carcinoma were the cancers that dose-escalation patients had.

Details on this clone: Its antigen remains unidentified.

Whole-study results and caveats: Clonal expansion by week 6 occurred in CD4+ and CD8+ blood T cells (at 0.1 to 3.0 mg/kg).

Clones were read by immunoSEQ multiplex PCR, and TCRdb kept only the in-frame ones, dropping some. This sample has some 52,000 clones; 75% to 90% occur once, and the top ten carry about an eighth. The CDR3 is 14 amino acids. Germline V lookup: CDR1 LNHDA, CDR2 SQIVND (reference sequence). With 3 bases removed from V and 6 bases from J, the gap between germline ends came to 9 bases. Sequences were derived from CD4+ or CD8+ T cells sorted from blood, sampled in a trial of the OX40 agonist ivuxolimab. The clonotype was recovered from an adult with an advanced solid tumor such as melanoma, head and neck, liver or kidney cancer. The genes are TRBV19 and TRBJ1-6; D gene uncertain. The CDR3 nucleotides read TGTGCCAGTAGTATCCTCTGGCCTAATTCACCCCTCCACTTT. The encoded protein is CASSILWPNSPLHF.